This T cell receptor (beta chain) was documented in a study of blood T cell repertoires in COVID-19. Germline V gene data show CDR1 as SGHTS and CDR2 as YDEGEE. The CDR3 runs 13 residues. V was pared by 7 bases and J by 8 bases, with 7 bases of the junction left unmatched. Per the original methods: Nucleated cell counts were estimated from reference gene primer amplification. Here immunoSEQ multiplex PCR was the method, and the copy in TCRdb shows in-frame clones only, minus some. The V and J calls and clone size were taken over from that table, and D and trimming were inferred from the DNA. The sample consists of about 360,000 clones, roughly 77% of them appearing once.

Sequenced material: peripheral blood. The chain uses TRBV5-8 and TRBJ1-4, with 8 nucleotides matching TRBD1. The receptor comes from a human donor with acute or convalescent COVID-19. The donor label of this sample is uncertain. The CDR3 is CASDRGHREKLFF. The CDR3 bases are TGTGCCAGCGACAGGGGACATCGGGAAAAACTGTTTTTT.